The 27 T cell receptor beta chains in this list originate from one sample, sequenced in a study of OX40 agonist ivuxolimab in advanced cancers. Generated by immunoSEQ multiplex PCR, the TCRdb table keeps only in-frame clones and is missing some. The sample lists around 63,000 clones; more than 80% were seen once. Specimen: CD4+ or CD8+ T cells sorted from blood, collected in a trial of the OX40 agonist ivuxolimab. The receptor set was obtained from an adult with an advanced solid tumor such as melanoma, head and neck, liver or kidney cancer.

This sequence joins TRBV6-5 and TRBJ1-2; D not resolved. CDR1 and CDR2 from the germline V gene are MNHEY and SVGAGI. There are 15 residues in the CDR3. V was trimmed by 6 bases and J by 2 bases, leaving 16 bases between them. CDR3 nucleotides: TGTGCCAGCAGGGCGACACAGCCTTTCAACTATGGCTACACCTTC. Protein sequence: CASRATQPFNYGYTF.

The CDR3 spells CASSFGAGRKENGYTF. The DNA for the CDR3 is TGTGCCAGCAGTTTTGGTGCGGGAAGGAAGGAAAATGGCTACACCTTC. J is TRBJ1-2 and V is TRBV27; the D is unclear. V lost 3 bases, J lost 6 bases, and 20 bases lay in between. This CDR3 comprises 16 residues. CDR1 is MNHEY and CDR2 is SMNVEV in the germline V gene (reference sequence).

The CDR3: CSVGPAGGVFEQFF. CDR3 DNA sequence: TGCAGCGTTGGACCAGCGGGGGGGGTGTTTGAGCAGTTCTTC. This rearrangement joins TRBV29-1 to TRBJ2-1; 10 bases fit TRBD2. This CDR3 comprises 14 residues. Germline V gene sequence: CDR1 SQVTM, CDR2 ANQGSEA. J lost 9 bases, V lost 4 bases, and 9 bases had no gene match.

The rearrangement uses TRBV4-1 and TRBJ1-1, with TRBD1 as a possible D gene (6 bases). Per the germline V gene, CDR1 is MGHRA and CDR2 is YSYEKL. Trimming removed 4 bases at V and 1 base at J, with 10 bases between. The CDR3 is 14 residues long. CDR3 residues: CASSPGHQNTEAFF. The CDR3 region has the DNA TGCGCCAGCAGCCCGGGACACCAGAACACTGAAGCTTTCTTT.

The chain has TRBV9 and TRBJ1-3; D gene ambiguous. The germline V gene encodes CDR1 SGDLS and CDR2 YYNGEE. The CDR3 sequence is 14 residues long. The V gene lost 4 bases and the J gene lost 2 bases, with 10 bases spanning the gap. In nucleotides, the CDR3 is TGTGCCAGCAGCCTCACCCTGACTGGAAACACCATATATTTT. Protein product: CASSLTLTGNTIYF.

V gene TRBV2 combines with J gene TRBJ2-7; possible D gene TRBD1, 6 bases. Germline CDR1 and CDR2: SNHLY and FYNNEI. The V end was cut by 7 bases, the J end by 3 bases, with 13 bases between. CDR3 length: 13 residues. The CDR3 DNA reads TGTGCCAGCAAACAGGGAGCCTACTACGAGCAGTACTTC. It specifies CASKQGAYYEQYF.

This rearrangement joins TRBV6-6 to TRBJ1-5; 9 bases match TRBD1. In germline, CDR1 is MNHNY, CDR2 SVGAGI (reference sequence). The CDR3 consists of 16 residues. Trimming took 6 bases from V and 6 from J; bases not matched to a gene: 12. The CDR3 sequence: CASRPPDRGESQPQHF. The CDR3 nucleotides are TGTGCCAGCAGGCCACCGGACAGGGGAGAAAGTCAGCCCCAGCATTTT.

This rearrangement joins TRBV28 to TRBJ1-2; possibly TRBD1 for D (5 bases). Trimming took 3 bases from V and 6 from J, leaving 8 bases between them. In germline, CDR1 is MDHEN, CDR2 SYDVKM. This CDR3 spans 12 amino acids. The CDR3 loop reads CASSFPGDGYTF. Written as DNA, the CDR3 is TGTGCCAGCAGTTTCCCGGGGGATGGCTACACCTTC.

The gene calls are TRBV19 and TRBJ2-5, with TRBD1 matching over 8 bases. V lost 5 bases, J lost 5 bases, and 4 bases stayed unmatched. The CDR3 has 13 amino acids. Germline V gene data show CDR1 as LNHDA and CDR2 as SQIVND (reference sequence). The CDR3 reads CASSQRTGETQYF. Written as DNA, the CDR3 is TGTGCCAGTAGTCAAAGGACAGGGGAGACCCAGTACTTC.

J is TRBJ1-6 and V is TRBV10-2; D gene uncertain. Trimming removed 6 bases from V and 6 bases from J, with 9 bases in between. The germline CDR1 and CDR2 sequences are WSHSY and SAAADI. The CDR3 totals 13 residues. The CDR3 DNA reads TGCGCCAGCAGGAGCCAGGCTAATTCACCCCTCCACTTT. Encoded protein: CASRSQANSPLHF.

The chain recombines TRBV4-1 with TRBJ2-1; a possible D gene is TRBD1 (6 bases). This CDR3 is built from 13 residues. Between the trimmed V and J ends, which lost 6 bases and 7 bases, there was a span of 13 bases. CDR1 MGHRA and CDR2 YSYEKL come from the germline V gene. The CDR3 protein is CASRTTGRNEQFF. CDR3 nucleotides: TGCGCCAGCAGAACGACAGGTAGAAATGAGCAGTTCTTC.

The chain combines TRBV28 with TRBJ1-5; D remains unclear. The CDR3 has 15 amino acids. Germline loops: CDR1 MDHEN, CDR2 SYDVKM. The V gene lost 6 bases and the J gene lost 3 bases, with 15 bases spanning the gap. This CDR3 reads CASSPLTNDNQPQHF. As DNA, the CDR3 is TGTGCCAGCAGCCCGTTAACGAATGACAATCAGCCCCAGCATTTT.

This sequence joins TRBV7-2 and TRBJ2-1; D is possibly TRBD2 (6 bases). Per germline, CDR1 SGHTA and CDR2 FQGNSA. The CDR3 is 12 residues long. Deletions cut 5 bases from V and 8 bases from J, with 10 bases between. The CDR3 coding sequence is TGTGCCAGCAGCCTTACTAGCTATGAGCAGTTCTTC. Protein product: CASSLTSYEQFF.

V and J are TRBV9 and TRBJ2-3, with TRBD2 identical over 10 bases. V trimming: 2 bases; J trimming: 6 bases; junction bases outside the gene matches: 15. CDR3 size: 18 residues. Germline V gene sequence: CDR1 SGDLS, CDR2 YYNGEE. CDR3 nucleotide sequence: TGTGCCAGCAGCGTTAGAGGGAGGACTAGCGGCCCGAGGGATACGCAGTATTTT. It specifies CASSVRGRTSGPRDTQYF.

This chain uses TRBV5-6 with TRBJ2-7, with TRBD2 matching 9 bases. The CDR3 extends over 16 amino acids. Per the germline V gene, CDR1 is SGHDT and CDR2 is YYEEEE. V lost 4 bases and J lost 0; bases outside the gene matches: 8. This CDR3 is CASSLTSGLSSYEQYF. DNA of the CDR3: TGTGCCAGCAGCCTGACTAGCGGATTGAGCTCCTACGAGCAGTACTTC.

This chain uses TRBV11-3 with TRBJ2-2; 11 positions match TRBD2. In germline, CDR1 is SGHNT, CDR2 YENEEA. J lost 4 bases, V lost 2 bases, and 6 bases had no gene match. The CDR3 is 17 amino acids. This CDR3 is CASSLRLAGIPTGELFF. The DNA for the CDR3 is TGTGCCAGCAGCTTACGACTAGCGGGGATCCCCACCGGGGAGCTGTTTTTT.

This clone has just one count. The rearrangement links TRBV6-6 to TRBJ2-5; possibly TRBD1 or TRBD2 for D (7 bases each). The DNA end lines up better with TRBJ2-7; the J call may be wrong. CDR3 length: 15 residues. Germline CDR1 MNHNY, CDR2 SVGAGI (reference sequence). As DNA, the CDR3 is TGTGCCAGCAGTTACGTCCAGGGGGGGAGGTACGAGCAGTACTTC. This translates into CASSYVQGGRYEQYF.

The chain links TRBV4-1 to TRBJ1-1, with D uncertain. The CDR3 spans 14 residues. V gave up 1 base and J gave up 0 bases, with 6 bases separating them. Germline V CDR1 and CDR2: MGHRA, YSYEKL. The CDR3 nucleotides read TGCGCCAGCAGCCAAGTCATCATGAACACTGAAGCTTTCTTT. Translating gives CASSQVIMNTEAFF.

The chain joins TRBV27 to TRBJ1-2, with 7 bases lining up with TRBD1. CDR3 length: 15 amino acids. Germline lookup yields CDR1 MNHEY and CDR2 SMNVEV (reference sequence). J gave up 5 bases and V 0 bases, and 6 bases lay outside the gene matches. The CDR3 DNA reads as TGTGCCAGCAGTTTATCAGGGGGCGGGTATTATGGCTACACCTTC. This translates into CASSLSGGGYYGYTF.

The table lists this clone with a count of one. The rearrangement links TRBV11-1 to TRBJ2-7, with 7 positions matching TRBD1. Germline loops: CDR1 SGHAT, CDR2 FQDESV (reference sequence). CDR3 length: 14 amino acids. The V segment lost 3 bases and the J segment 4 bases; nucleotides outside the gene matches: 6. The CDR3 nucleotides read TGTGCCAGCAGCTTGACAGGGTCCATATACGAGCAGTACTTC. Translation gives CASSLTGSIYEQYF.

This sequence joins TRBV7-2 and TRBJ2-7, with 7 positions matching TRBD2. The CDR3 covers 16 residues. In germline, CDR1 is SGHTA, CDR2 FQGNSA. Trimming removed 5 bases from V and 2 bases from J; junction bases left unmatched: 12. The CDR3 nucleotides are TGTGCCAGCAGCCTGCAAGCAGGGAGGGGCCCCTACGAGCAGTACTTC. Translation gives CASSLQAGRGPYEQYF.

This chain joins TRBV2 and TRBJ2-5; 7 bases line up with TRBD2. Per germline, CDR1 SNHLY and CDR2 FYNNEI. The CDR3 loop spans 14 amino acids. V gave up 1 base and J gave up 5 bases; unmatched junction bases: 4. In DNA, the CDR3 is TGTGCCAGCAGTGAAGTGGGAGGGCGGGAGACCCAGTACTTC. Protein product: CASSEVGGRETQYF.

V is TRBV2 and J is TRBJ2-5; D perhaps matches TRBD2 (6 bases). In germline, CDR1 is SNHLY, CDR2 FYNNEI. The V and J ends lost 2 bases and 5 bases respectively, with 15 bases between them. The length of the CDR3 is 15 residues. The CDR3 reads CASSEWRGVDETQYF. In DNA form, the CDR3 reads TGTGCCAGCAGTGAATGGCGGGGCGTGGACGAGACCCAGTACTTC.

The V call is TRBV4-1, the J call TRBJ1-4, with TRBD1 matching over 7 bases. The V gene's germline CDR1 is MGHRA and CDR2 YSYEKL. With 0 bases clipped from V and 4 bases from J, the junction kept 11 bases outside the gene matches. The CDR3 is made up of 18 amino acids. CDR3 sequence: CASSQDSYGTAYNEKLFF. The DNA of the CDR3 is TGCGCCAGCAGCCAAGATTCTTACGGGACAGCGTATAATGAAAAACTGTTTTTT.

The rearrangement uses TRBV5-1 and TRBJ2-3; D may be TRBD2 (6 bases). The germline gives CDR1 SGHRS, CDR2 YFSETQ. V was shortened by 4 bases and J by 1 base, with 13 bases between the two germline ends. There are 15 residues in the CDR3. DNA for the CDR3: TGCGCCAGCAGCCTCACCAGACTAGGCACAGATACGCAGTATTTT. This sequence encodes CASSLTRLGTDTQYF.

The chain recombines TRBV9 with TRBJ1-3; maybe TRBD1 (5 bases). The CDR3 runs to 14 residues. Germline CDR1 is SGDLS and CDR2 is YYNGEE. V shed 1 base and J shed 4 bases, with 9 bases lying between them. The CDR3 region is CASSVQGSGNTIYF. CDR3 in DNA: TGTGCCAGCAGCGTACAGGGTTCAGGAAACACCATATATTTT. The full variable domain, its missing parts supplied by reference TRBV9 and TRBJ1-3, is DSGVTQTPKHLITATGQRVTLRCSPRSGDLSVYWYQQSLDQGLQFLIQYYNGEERAKGNILERFSAQQFPDLHSELNLSSLELGDSALYFCASSVQGSGNTIYFGEGSWLTVV.

In its sample, this clone was seen a few times. The V gene is TRBV18, the J gene TRBJ1-1; D perhaps matches TRBD1 (6 bases). Germline CDR1 is KGHSH and CDR2 is LQKENI. The CDR3 runs 14 residues. V was shortened by 2 bases and J by 4 bases, with 11 bases between the two germline ends. The CDR3 DNA sequence: TGTGCCAGCTCACCAAGAGGGGGGGCCACTGAAGCTTTCTTT. Protein product: CASSPRGGATEAFF.